This T cell receptor beta chain is drawn from a study of regulatory T cells in long-lasting Graves disease. The authors built TCR beta libraries using iRepertoire HTBI primers and Arm-PCR of CDR3 regions. TCRdb reprocessed the multiplex PCR reads with MiXCR, giving one entry per CDR3 protein. The sample has about 420,000 distinct CDR3 sequences; about 15% are singletons. Looked up from germline, CDR1 is SGHDT and CDR2 is YYEEEE. Trimming removed 0 bases from V and 11 bases from J, with 12 bases in between. This CDR3 region has 12 residues. This clonotype was seen more than once but under ten times. As for time point: newly diagnosed GD, antithyroid drugs for less than 3 months. TCR sequences were obtained from RNA taken from PBMCs. Those enrolled as patients came out of an endocrinology department in Xi'an, China. These same data were also listed under a study on T cells in Graves' hyperthyroidism and ophthalmopathy. That paper notes: Most thyroid clonotypes expanded above 0.001 appeared in blood too.

The chain employs TRBV5-6 and TRBJ2-7; D is possibly TRBD2 (5 bases). Sequenced material: peripheral blood mononuclear cells (PBMCs), taken at new diagnosis, from a patient treated with antithyroid drugs. The sequence was collected from a woman aged 18-30 years with Graves disease. CDR3 sequence (DNA): TGTGCCAGCAGCTTGGGGCCCATCGGGAAGTACTTC. It codes for CASSLGPIGKYF.